Listed here is a single TCR beta chain. Its antigen is not identified. This sample is part of a study of cytomegalovirus exposure and HLA in healthy donors. Study results and limitations: A few CMV-associated chains were confirmed in vitro to be specific for CMV antigens. Some public TCRs appeared in many individuals, while most sequences were rare.

The primer mix had 60 Vbeta and 13 Jbeta primers. The repertoire was sequenced with immunoSEQ multiplex PCR; TCRdb's copy has only in-frame clones and lacks some. The sample carries around 150,000 clones, approximately 80% recorded once. Unrecorded immune exposures were likely, despite nominal health at sampling. This TCR was sampled from a male donor in good health and CMV-seronegative. Input material: PBMCs.

The CDR3 sequence is CASSYFDRGTGELFF. In DNA form, the CDR3 reads TGTGCCAGCAGTTACTTCGACAGGGGCACCGGGGAGCTGTTTTTT. The rearrangement joins TRBV6-5 to TRBJ2-2; 8 bases map to TRBD1. CDR3 length equals 15 residues. Trimming took 1 base from V and 4 from J; bases not matched to a gene: 2. The germline V gene encodes CDR1 MNHEY and CDR2 SVGAGI.